These T cell receptor beta chains were read from a single sample in a study of blood T cells in healthy people across ages. A single record per CDR3 protein comes from TCRdb applying MiXCR to the 5' RACE reads. The table has roughly 1.5 million distinct CDR3 sequences, about 45% seen once. Sequenced material: blood. The origin of the receptors is a woman between 18 and 29 years old in good health. The CDR3 runs from the conserved cysteine through the conserved F or W. The D gene is left open where the match is weak. The size entry is marked missing in some rows and otherwise reads once, few, many or a size class.

v_gene	d_gene	abundance	j_gene	CDR3aa	CDR3nt
TRBV6-2/TRBV6-3	NA	NA	TRBJ1-2	CASSYGVVNRNYGYTF	TGTGCCAGCAGTTACGGGGTTGTAAACAGGAACTATGGCTACACCTTC
TRBV7-2	TRBD1	NA	TRBJ1-1	CASSPDRGQGTEAFF	TGTGCCAGCAGCCCCGACAGGGGGCAAGGCACTGAAGCTTTCTTT
TRBV20-1	TRBD1	NA	TRBJ2-7	CSARDWDRGTYEQYF	TGCAGTGCTAGAGATTGGGACAGGGGGACCTACGAGCAGTACTTC
TRBV7-2	NA	few	TRBJ2-7	CASSLPRTGPYEQYF	TGTGCCAGCAGCCTTCCCAGGACTGGACCCTACGAGCAGTACTTC
TRBV5-1	NA	once	TRBJ2-1	CASSLGPDEQFF	TGCGCCAGCAGCTTGGGGCCTGATGAGCAGTTCTTC
TRBV20-1	NA	NA	TRBJ2-5	CSAIGQGRTSERETQYF	TGCAGTGCTATCGGACAGGGGAGGACTAGCGAGAGGGAGACCCAGTACTTC
TRBV6-5	TRBD1	few	TRBJ2-3	CASSSQGARYTQYF	TGTGCCAGCAGTTCCCAGGGGGCGCGATATACGCAGTATTTT
TRBV28	TRBD1	once	TRBJ2-3	CASSHPQDRTSDTQYF	TGTGCCAGCAGCCACCCCCAGGACAGGACATCAGATACGCAGTATTTT
TRBV7-9	NA	few	TRBJ2-7	CASSFRGAGEQYF	TGTGCCAGCAGCTTCAGGGGCGCTGGGGAGCAGTACTTC
TRBV20-1	NA	few	TRBJ1-2	CSDTGLNYGYTF	TGCAGTGATACAGGGTTGAACTATGGCTACACCTTC
TRBV7-2	TRBD1	many	TRBJ2-5	CASSRDRSQETQYF	TGTGCCAGCAGCCGGGACAGGTCACAAGAGACCCAGTACTTC
TRBV30	NA	NA	TRBJ1-5	CAWCDGNQPQHF	TGTGCCTGGTGCGATGGCAATCAGCCCCAGCATTTT
TRBV12-3/TRBV12-4	TRBD1	many	TRBJ1-2	CASSPLGTANYGYTF	TGTGCCAGCAGTCCGTTAGGGACAGCTAACTATGGCTACACCTTC
TRBV18	NA	few	TRBJ2-1	CATTGTEGYNEQFF	TGTGCCACCACGGGGACTGAGGGCTACAATGAGCAGTTCTTC
TRBV5-1	NA	NA	TRBJ2-5	CASTSGEYNEQYF	TGCGCCAGCACCTCAGGGGAATACAATGAGCAGTACTTC
TRBV28	NA	few	TRBJ1-1	CASGGVTEAFF	TGTGCCAGCGGAGGGGTGACTGAAGCTTTCTTT
TRBV4-3	NA	NA	TRBJ2-3	CASSQEPPGGEGTDTQYF	TGCGCCAGCAGCCAAGAACCTCCAGGGGGGGAAGGGACAGATACGCAGTATTTT
TRBV27	TRBD1	few	TRBJ1-5	CASRSSDRGLQPQHF	TGTGCCAGCAGGTCATCGGACAGGGGGCTTCAGCCCCAGCATTTT
TRBV4-2	TRBD1	many	TRBJ1-5	CASSQIQGSNQPQHF	TGTGCCAGCAGCCAGATACAGGGGAGCAATCAGCCCCAGCATTTT
TRBV20-1	TRBD2	few	TRBJ2-5	CSARDRVAGSETQYF	TGCAGTGCTAGAGATCGTGTAGCGGGGTCGGAGACCCAGTACTTC
TRBV7-9	NA	few	TRBJ2-1	CASRPGNSSYNEQFF	TGTGCCAGCAGACCCGGGAATAGCAGCTACAATGAGCAGTTCTTC
TRBV4-1	TRBD1	few	TRBJ1-2	CASSQVSTGRGEGYTF	TGCGCCAGCAGCCAAGTTTCTACTGGCAGGGGGGAAGGCTACACCTTC
TRBV30	NA	NA	TRBJ2-3	CAWTESSTDTQYF	TGTGCCTGGACCGAGAGTAGCACAGATACGCAGTATTTT
TRBV5-6	NA	few	TRBJ1-4	CASSLGGHATNEKLFF	TGTGCCAGCAGCCTGGGAGGCCATGCAACTAATGAAAAACTGTTTTTT
TRBV9	NA	NA	TRBJ1-4	CASSGRTRPNEKLFF	TGTGCCAGCAGCGGAAGGACCCGTCCTAATGAAAAACTGTTTTTT
TRBV29-1	NA	few	TRBJ2-3	CSVESPTWTDTQYF	TGCAGCGTTGAGTCGCCCACGTGGACAGATACGCAGTATTTT
TRBV5-1	NA	NA	TRBJ2-3	CASSSSLDMQYF	TGCGCCAGCAGCTCTTCGTTAGATATGCAGTATTTT
TRBV12-3/TRBV12-4	NA	many	TRBJ1-5	CASSFGQPQHF	TGTGCCAGCAGTTTTGGTCAGCCCCAGCATTTT
TRBV11-2	TRBD2	few	TRBJ2-1	CASSVWTSGGGEQFF	TGTGCCAGCAGCGTTTGGACTAGCGGGGGAGGTGAGCAGTTCTTC
TRBV7-2	TRBD2	NA	TRBJ2-1	CASSSRPGLASYNGQFF	TGTGCCAGCAGCTCACGGCCGGGACTAGCGTCTTACAATGGGCAGTTCTTC
TRBV20-1	TRBD1	NA	TRBJ2-7	CSATQKGQGFSYEQYF	TGCAGTGCTACCCAGAAGGGACAGGGTTTCTCCTACGAGCAGTACTTC
TRBV7-2	NA	few	TRBJ2-5	CASSLELPTGTQYF	TGTGCCAGCAGCTTAGAACTCCCCACGGGGACCCAGTACTTC
TRBV20-1	NA	few	TRBJ2-7	CSAPIPTDYEQYF	TGCAGTGCCCCTATACCGACCGACTACGAGCAGTACTTC
TRBV27	TRBD2	NA	TRBJ2-1	CASNPAGTYNEQFF	TGTGCCAGCAACCCAGCGGGAACCTACAATGAGCAGTTCTTC
TRBV14	NA	NA	TRBJ2-7	CASSQDWRGGSYNEQYF	TGTGCCAGCAGCCAAGATTGGCGGGGAGGCTCCTACAATGAGCAGTACTTC
TRBV27	TRBD1	NA	TRBJ2-7	CASSFLRDRSIEQYF	TGTGCCAGCAGTTTCCTCCGGGACAGGTCTATTGAGCAGTACTTC
TRBV5-1	TRBD1	few	TRBJ1-5	CASSLGTGAQPQHF	TGCGCCAGCAGCCTAGGGACAGGGGCTCAGCCCCAGCATTTT